Sequencing of this T cell receptor beta chain was carried out in a study of molecular identifiers for immune sequencing clone quantification. One entry per CDR3 protein results from TCRdb running MiXCR on the PCR reads. The sample has under 600,000 distinct CDR3 sequences, around 21% seen once. The V end lost 0 bases, the J end lost 6 bases, and 14 bases lay between the germline ends. Per germline, CDR1 LGHNA and CDR2 YNFKEQ. CDR3 length: 15 residues. Input for naive CD8 libraries was roughly 17,000 to 1,100,000 sorted cells; the RNA fraction used was 10%, 30% or 50%. For naive CD8 T cells, sorting used the CD8+CD4-CCR7+CD45RA+ phenotype.

The rearrangement joins TRBV4-2 to TRBJ1-2; D remains ambiguous. This clonotype was obtained from a human donor in good health. Some libraries in this study had Jurkat cell RNA spiked in. The sequencing input was naive CD8+ T cells from blood, with Jurkat cell RNA spiked in. Regarding subset: FACS-sorted CD8+CD4-CCR7+CD45RA+ naive T cells. The CDR3 loop is CASSQEGTVWDGYTF. The CDR3 DNA is TGTGCCAGCAGCCAAGAGGGCACCGTATGGGATGGCTACACCTTC.